Shown below are 29 T cell receptor beta chains from a single sample sequenced in a study of shared clonotypes between healthy human individuals. The protocol was immunoSEQ multiplex PCR, while the TCRdb copy is restricted to in-frame clones and leaves out a portion. This sample has fewer than 600,000 clones, with about 74% found just once. The sequencing sample was made of PBMCs. These receptors all stem from a woman in her thirties or forties in good health. Some clones in this sample may be carry-over from other donors' samples.

V and J are TRBV7-9 and TRBJ2-1; D tentatively reads TRBD1 or TRBD2 (5 bases each). Germline CDR1 is SEHNR and CDR2 is FQNEAQ (reference sequence). V lost 8 bases to trimming and J lost 9 bases, with 23 bases between them. There are 15 residues in the CDR3. CDR3 protein: CASARVRGSRSEQFF. DNA of the CDR3: TGTGCCAGCGCCAGGGTACGAGGGAGTAGGAGTGAGCAGTTCTTC. Drawing the rest from reference TRBV7-9 and TRBJ2-1, the complete variable domain is DTGVSQNPRHKITKRGQNVTFRCDPISEHNRLYWYRQTLGQGPEFLTYFQNEAQLEKSRLLSDRFSAERPKGSFSTLEIQRTEQGDSAMYLCASARVRGSRSEQFFGPGTRLTVL.

The CDR3, as DNA: TGTGCCAGCAGCTTAGCGGCTGCTAGCACAGATACGCAGTATTTT. Its protein product is CASSLAAASTDTQYF. The chain couples TRBV7-2 to TRBJ2-3; D gene ambiguous. Trimming took 0 bases from V and 0 from J, leaving 7 bases between them. The length of the CDR3 is 15 residues. The germline V gene has CDR1 SGHTA and CDR2 FQGNSA.

This clone showed up just a few times. The identical CDR3 is also encoded by other nucleotide sequences in the sample. The chain recombines TRBV28 with TRBJ1-5; the D gene is possibly TRBD1 (6 bases). The V end was cut by 5 bases, the J end by 4 bases, with 9 bases between. CDR1 is MDHEN and CDR2 is SYDVKM in the germline V gene. This CDR3 region has 13 residues. The DNA for the CDR3 is TGTGCCAGCAGTCGGACAGTAAATCAGCCCCAGCATTTT. It codes for CASSRTVNQPQHF. The variable domain in full, completed from reference TRBV28 and TRBJ1-5, reads DVKVTQSSRYLVKRTGEKVFLECVQDMDHENMFWYRQDPGLGLRLIYFSYDVKMKEKGDIPEGYSVSREKKERFSLILESASTNQTSMYLCASSRTVNQPQHFGDGTRLSIL.

This chain uses TRBV5-1 with TRBJ1-1; TRBD1 aligns across 7 bases. The CDR3 runs 16 residues. J lost 0 bases, V lost 4 bases, and 9 bases had no gene match. Germline V lookup: CDR1 SGHRS, CDR2 YFSETQ. Here the CDR3 DNA reads TGCGCCAGCAGCCGAACTGGGGACAGCGTGAACACTGAAGCTTTCTTT. Translation: CASSRTGDSVNTEAFF.

The chain carries TRBV5-6 and TRBJ1-1, with D possibly TRBD1 on 5 matching bases. V was trimmed by 4 bases and J by 10 bases, leaving 14 bases between them. Germline CDR1 reads SGHDT; CDR2 reads YYEEEE. The CDR3 extends over 12 amino acids. In nucleotides, the CDR3 is TGTGCCAGCAGCATTCAGGGTTCGGGAGCTTTCTTT. Its translation is CASSIQGSGAFF.

This chain uses TRBV4-3 with TRBJ1-1, with D perhaps TRBD1 (5 bases). The germline V gene encodes CDR1 LGHNA and CDR2 YSLEER. V dropped 0 bases and J dropped 4 bases, with 12 bases sitting between them. The CDR3 totals 15 residues. Written as DNA, the CDR3 is TGCGCCAGCAGCCAAGAATCCCAGGGCGGCACTGAAGCTTTCTTT. Translated: CASSQESQGGTEAFF.

The rearrangement links TRBV5-1 to TRBJ2-3; D could derive from TRBD1 or TRBD2 (5 bases each). Trimming stripped 4 bases from V and 0 bases from J, with 9 bases between. The CDR3 spans 14 residues. In germline, CDR1 is SGHRS, CDR2 YFSETQ. CDR3 region: CASSPGPSTDTQYF. The CDR3 region has the DNA TGCGCCAGCAGCCCGGGACCCAGCACAGATACGCAGTATTTT.

The rearrangement links TRBV11-2 to TRBJ2-5; D might be TRBD2 (6 bases). The CDR3 consists of 14 residues. Germline V CDR1 and CDR2: SGHAT, FQNNGV. The ends were cut back, 2 bases at V and 5 bases at J, with 12 bases in the middle. In DNA, the CDR3 is TGTGCCAGCAGCTTAAGGGGACTTGATGAGACCCAGTACTTC. Its translation: CASSLRGLDETQYF.

CDR3: CAWGDSSNQPQHF. CDR3 DNA sequence: TGTGCCTGGGGTGACAGCAGCAATCAGCCCCAGCATTTT. The chain couples TRBV30 to TRBJ1-5, with D maybe TRBD1 (5 bases). Deletions cut 5 bases from V and 1 base from J, with 9 bases between. The CDR3 extends over 13 amino acids. Germline CDR1 GTSNPN, CDR2 SVGIG (reference sequence).

This clone showed up many times. The chain recombines TRBV29-1 with TRBJ1-1, with a tentative D call TRBD1 (5 bases). The CDR3 length is 13 residues. Germline V CDR1 and CDR2: SQVTM, ANQGSEA. V was clipped by 2 bases and J by 5 bases, with 12 bases between them. This CDR3 is CSVEIGGGTEAFF. The CDR3 nucleotides read TGCAGCGTTGAAATCGGGGGTGGGACTGAAGCTTTCTTT.

J is TRBJ2-1 and V is TRBV5-6; no clear D gene. This CDR3 is built from 15 residues. V lost 6 bases and J lost 6, with 19 bases in between. Germline V gene sequence: CDR1 SGHDT, CDR2 YYEEEE. CDR3 residues: CASTAYQSGGNEQFF. In DNA, the CDR3 is TGTGCCAGCACCGCTTACCAGTCTGGTGGCAATGAGCAGTTCTTC.

This chain connects TRBV7-9 to TRBJ1-3; a possible D gene is TRBD1 (5 bases). Deletions cut 5 bases from V and 0 bases from J, with 11 bases between. The germline V gene encodes CDR1 SEHNR and CDR2 FQNEAQ (reference sequence). The CDR3 has 15 amino acids. CDR3 nucleotides: TGTGCCAGCAGCGCGGGACCGAGCTCTGGAAACACCATATATTTT. It yields the protein CASSAGPSSGNTIYF.

The chain combines TRBV5-1 with TRBJ2-1, with 9 bases lining up with TRBD1. CDR1 SGHRS and CDR2 YFSETQ come from the germline V gene. The CDR3 contains 14 residues. J lost 10 bases, V lost 4 bases, and 9 bases had no gene match. The CDR3 sequence: CASSRPTGGGEQFF. The CDR3 bases are TGCGCCAGCAGCAGACCGACAGGGGGAGGAGAGCAGTTCTTC.

A word on this clone: A far larger clone differs by one base, so this is likely a read error. Since the CDR3 does not end with the conserved phenylalanine or tryptophan, this likely comes from a read error. The chain recombines TRBV30 with TRBJ2-3; 8 bases match TRBD2. Germline assignment: CDR1 GTSNPN and CDR2 SVGIG (reference sequence). The CDR3 runs to 14 residues. With V trimmed by 7 bases and J by 4 bases, 10 bases remained unmatched. As DNA, the CDR3 is TGTGCCTCAACTCAGCGGGAGTCGCCAGATACGCAGTATCTT. The encoded protein is CASTQRESPDTQYL.

As to this clone: The likely explanation is a read error, given a far larger clone one base away. The CDR3 ends on some other residue instead of the conserved phenylalanine or tryptophan, so this is likely a read error. V is TRBV30 and J is TRBJ2-7; no reliable D call. V was shortened by 4 bases and J by 2 bases, with 9 bases between the two germline ends. This CDR3 has 12 residues. Germline lookup yields CDR1 GTSNPN and CDR2 SVGIG (reference sequence). CDR3 loop: CAWTTATYEQYL. The CDR3 nucleotides read TGTGCCTGGACAACAGCTACCTACGAGCAGTACCTC.

The J gene is TRBJ1-6, the V gene TRBV4-1; tentative D call: TRBD1 (6 bases). The CDR3 spans 13 residues. The V gene's germline CDR1 is MGHRA and CDR2 YSYEKL. The V end lost 2 bases, the J end lost 10 bases, and 9 bases lay between the germline ends. The CDR3 DNA follows: TGCGCCAGCAGCCAACTACAGGGATCACCCCTCCACTTT. Translation: CASSQLQGSPLHF.

The V call is TRBV7-3, the J call TRBJ2-1, with D perhaps TRBD1 (6 bases). This CDR3 is built from 12 residues. Germline V gene sequence: CDR1 SGHTA, CDR2 FQGTGA. V shed 1 base and J shed 10 bases, with 8 bases lying between them. CDR3 loop: CASSLSGTEQFF. CDR3 DNA: TGTGCCAGCAGCTTAAGTGGGACAGAGCAGTTCTTC.

This chain uses TRBV2 with TRBJ1-4; 7 bases are a match to TRBD1. With 8 bases clipped from V and 5 bases from J, the junction kept 14 bases outside the gene matches. The CDR3 totals 16 residues. Germline V gene data show CDR1 as SNHLY and CDR2 as FYNNEI. CDR3 sequence (DNA): TGTGCCAGCCACCTGCCCCCGACAGGGAAAAATGAAAAACTGTTTTTT. Amino acids: CASHLPPTGKNEKLFF.

This chain joins TRBV7-8 and TRBJ1-5; tentative D call: TRBD1 (5 bases). Germline V gene data show CDR1 as SGHVS and CDR2 as FQNEAQ. The CDR3 extends over 15 amino acids. V gave up 1 base and J gave up 2 bases, with 9 bases separating them. CDR3 loop: CASSLVGTGNQPQHF. In DNA form, the CDR3 reads TGTGCCAGCAGCTTAGTAGGGACGGGCAATCAGCCCCAGCATTTT.

V gene TRBV27 combines with J gene TRBJ2-5; the D call may be TRBD1 or TRBD2 (5 bases each). The tail of the sequence fits TRBJ2-7 better, so the J call may be wrong. The germline V gene encodes CDR1 MNHEY and CDR2 SMNVEV (reference sequence). The CDR3 runs to 13 residues. Here the CDR3 reads CASSPGRTYEQYF. CDR3 in DNA: TGTGCCAGCAGTCCGGGACGGACCTACGAGCAGTACTTC.

This clone has a handful of counts. The V and J genes are TRBV29-1 and TRBJ1-1; D unclear. CDR1 SQVTM and CDR2 ANQGSEA come from the germline V gene. The CDR3 extends over 14 amino acids. V lost 5 bases, J lost 3 bases, and 16 bases lay in between. CDR3 sequence (DNA): TGCAGCGTTTCGAGTGGGATTCGGGACACTGAAGCTTTCTTT. Translated, it gives CSVSSGIRDTEAFF.

This chain joins TRBV29-1 and TRBJ2-1; TRBD2 agrees at 10 bases. CDR3 length: 16 residues. V lost 6 bases, J lost 2 bases, and 10 bases stayed unmatched. Looked up from germline, CDR1 is SQVTM and CDR2 is ANQGSEA. In nucleotides, the CDR3 is TGCAGCGTCCTAGGACTAGCGGATAATACCTACAATGAGCAGTTCTTC. This gives the protein CSVLGLADNTYNEQFF.

Only one count was recorded for this clone. The chain links TRBV7-8 to TRBJ2-1, with 8 positions matching TRBD2. Germline CDR1 reads SGHVS; CDR2 reads FQNEAQ. J lost 10 bases, V lost 4 bases, and 9 bases had no gene match. This CDR3 region has 14 residues. The DNA for the CDR3 is TGTGCCAGCAGCTGGGGAGCGGGAGTCAGGGAGCAGTTCTTC. Protein sequence: CASSWGAGVREQFF.

The chain links TRBV28 to TRBJ2-4; TRBD1 aligns across 9 bases. CDR1 and CDR2 (germline): MDHEN, SYDVKM. Unmatched junction bases numbered 7, after V lost 4 bases and J lost 6 bases. The CDR3 spans 15 residues. The CDR3 DNA reads as TGTGCCAGCAGTTCCCCCGGGACAGGGACAAACATTCAGTACTTC. Protein: CASSSPGTGTNIQYF.

As to this clone: It differs at one base from a far larger clone, so likely a read error. This sequence joins TRBV10-3 and TRBJ1-1; 8 positions agree with TRBD1. CDR3 size: 17 residues. With 6 bases clipped from V and 1 base from J, the junction kept 13 bases outside the gene matches. Germline V gives CDR1 ENHRY, CDR2 SYGVKD. CDR3 nucleotide sequence: TGTGCCATCAGGACGGACAGGGAAAGCGCCGGGAACACTGAAGCTTTCTTT. It translates to CAIRTDRESAGNTEAFF.

This sequence joins TRBV11-2 and TRBJ2-5, with a tentative D call TRBD2 (5 bases). V shed 6 bases and J shed 5 bases, with 13 bases lying between them. Germline-derived CDR1 and CDR2 are SGHAT and FQNNGV. The length of the CDR3 is 13 residues. The CDR3: CASSYGESETQYF. Here the CDR3 DNA reads TGTGCCAGCAGTTATGGGGAGAGTGAGACCCAGTACTTC.

The table lists this clone with a count of one. This sequence may be a read error, since a much larger clone differs from it by one base. This chain joins TRBV9 and TRBJ1-4; 8 bases match TRBD1. V was pared by 4 bases and J by 12 bases, with 14 bases of the junction left unmatched. Germline assignment: CDR1 SGDLS and CDR2 YYNGEE. The CDR3 is 15 amino acids. CDR3 amino acids: CASSLTQGADDELFF. Here the CDR3 DNA reads TGTGCCAGCAGCTTAACCCAGGGGGCCGATGATGAACTGTTTTTT.

This clone has only one observation. This chain joins TRBV7-6 and TRBJ2-2, with D perhaps given as TRBD1 or TRBD2 (5 bases each). V was shortened by 0 bases and J by 6 bases, with 8 bases between the two germline ends. The CDR3 length is 14 residues. Germline V gives CDR1 SGHVS, CDR2 FNYEAQ. CDR3 sequence (DNA): TGTGCCAGCAGCTTAGCGCTGGGACCCGGGGAGCTGTTTTTT. It encodes CASSLALGPGELFF.

The chain employs TRBV18 and TRBJ2-3; 10 bases fit TRBD2. Germline V gene data show CDR1 as KGHSH and CDR2 as LQKENI. Unmatched junction bases numbered 8, after V lost 2 bases and J lost 3 bases. This CDR3 spans 17 amino acids. CDR3 DNA: TGTGCCAGCTCACCAGGAGGAGCGGGAGGGTGGACAGATACGCAGTATTTT. It encodes CASSPGGAGGWTDTQYF.